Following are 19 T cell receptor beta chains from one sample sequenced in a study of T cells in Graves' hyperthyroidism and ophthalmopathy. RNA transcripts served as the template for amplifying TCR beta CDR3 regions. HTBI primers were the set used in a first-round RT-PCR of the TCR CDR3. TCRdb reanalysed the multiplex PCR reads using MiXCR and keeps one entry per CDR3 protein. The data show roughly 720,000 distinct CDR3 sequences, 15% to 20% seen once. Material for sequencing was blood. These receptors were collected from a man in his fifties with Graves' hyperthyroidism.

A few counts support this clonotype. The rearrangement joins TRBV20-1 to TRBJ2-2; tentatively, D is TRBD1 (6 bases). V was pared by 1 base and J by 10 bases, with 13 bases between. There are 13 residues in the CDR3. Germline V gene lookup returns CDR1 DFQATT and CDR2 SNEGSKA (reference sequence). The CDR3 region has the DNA TGCAGTGCTAGAGTCCTACAGGGAGTGGAGCTGTTTTTT. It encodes CSARVLQGVELFF.

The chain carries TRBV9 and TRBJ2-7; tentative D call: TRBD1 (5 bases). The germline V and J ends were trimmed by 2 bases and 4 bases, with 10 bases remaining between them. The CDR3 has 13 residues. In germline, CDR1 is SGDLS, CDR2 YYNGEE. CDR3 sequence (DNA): TGTGCCAGCAGCGTTGCGGACAATTACGAGCAGTACTTC. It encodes CASSVADNYEQYF.

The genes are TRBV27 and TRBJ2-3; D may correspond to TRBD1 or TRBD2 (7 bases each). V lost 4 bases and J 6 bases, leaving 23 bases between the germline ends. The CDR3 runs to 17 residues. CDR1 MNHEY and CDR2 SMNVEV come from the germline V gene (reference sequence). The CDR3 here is CASSSRETGLRGDTQYF. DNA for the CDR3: TGTGCCAGCAGTTCCCGAGAGACAGGGTTGCGGGGGGATACGCAGTATTTT.

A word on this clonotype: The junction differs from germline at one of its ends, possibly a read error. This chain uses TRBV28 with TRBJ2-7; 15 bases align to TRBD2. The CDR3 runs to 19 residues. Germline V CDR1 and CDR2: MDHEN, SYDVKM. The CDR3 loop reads CAISPLGGTSGRSDYEQYF. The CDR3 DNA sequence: TGTGCCATCAGTCCCCTTGGGGGGACTAGCGGGAGGAGCGACTACGAGCAGTACTTC.

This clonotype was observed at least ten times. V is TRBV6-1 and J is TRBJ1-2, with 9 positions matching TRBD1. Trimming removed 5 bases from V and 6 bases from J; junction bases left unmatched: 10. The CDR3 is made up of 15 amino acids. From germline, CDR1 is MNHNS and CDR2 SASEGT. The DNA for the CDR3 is TGTGCCAGCAGTTTCCGCACAGGGGGCAGCGATGGCTACACCTTC. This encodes CASSFRTGGSDGYTF.

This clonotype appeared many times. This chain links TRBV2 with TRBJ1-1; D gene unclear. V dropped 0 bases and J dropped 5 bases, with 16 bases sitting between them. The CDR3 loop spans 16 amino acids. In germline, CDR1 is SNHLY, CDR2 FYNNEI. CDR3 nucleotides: TGTGCCAGCAGTGAAGCGAGGCCGAGGGTTAAAACTGAAGCTTTCTTT. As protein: CASSEARPRVKTEAFF.

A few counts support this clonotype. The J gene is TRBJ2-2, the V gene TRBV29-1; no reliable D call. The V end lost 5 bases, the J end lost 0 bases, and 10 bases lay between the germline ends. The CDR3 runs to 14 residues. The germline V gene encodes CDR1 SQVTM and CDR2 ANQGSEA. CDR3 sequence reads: CSVPSVANTGELFF. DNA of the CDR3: TGCAGCGTTCCCTCGGTAGCGAACACCGGGGAGCTGTTTTTT.

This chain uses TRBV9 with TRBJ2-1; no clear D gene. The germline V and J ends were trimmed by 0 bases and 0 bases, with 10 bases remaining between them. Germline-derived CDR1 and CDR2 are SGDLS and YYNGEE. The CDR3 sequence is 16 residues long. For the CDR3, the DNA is TGTGCCAGCAGCGTAGATTACTCAGGCTCCTACAATGAGCAGTTCTTC. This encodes CASSVDYSGSYNEQFF.

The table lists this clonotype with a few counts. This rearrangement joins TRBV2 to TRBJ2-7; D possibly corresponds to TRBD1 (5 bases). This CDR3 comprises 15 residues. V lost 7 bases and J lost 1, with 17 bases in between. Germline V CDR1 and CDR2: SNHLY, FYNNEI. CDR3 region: CASILQDTLSYEQYF. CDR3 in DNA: TGTGCCAGCATTTTGCAGGACACCCTATCCTACGAGCAGTACTTC.

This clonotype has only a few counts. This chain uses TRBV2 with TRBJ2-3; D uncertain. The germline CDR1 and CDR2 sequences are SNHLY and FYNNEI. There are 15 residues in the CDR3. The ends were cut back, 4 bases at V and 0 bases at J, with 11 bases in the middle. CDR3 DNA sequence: TGTGCCAGCAGTGCGACGGAGACTAGCACAGATACGCAGTATTTT. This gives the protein CASSATETSTDTQYF. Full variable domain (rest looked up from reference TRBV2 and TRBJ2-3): EPEVTQTPSHQVTQMGQEVILRCVPISNHLYFYWYRQILGQKVEFLVSFYNNEISEKSEIFDDQFSVERPDGSNFTLKIRSTKLEDSAMYFCASSATETSTDTQYFGPGTRLTVL.

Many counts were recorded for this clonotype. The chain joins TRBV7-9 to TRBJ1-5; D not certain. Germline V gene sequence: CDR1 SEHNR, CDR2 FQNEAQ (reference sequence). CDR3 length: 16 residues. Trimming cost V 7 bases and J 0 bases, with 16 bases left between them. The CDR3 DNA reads TGTGCCAGCACCCCTGGCGTAGTCTATAGCAATCAGCCCCAGCATTTT. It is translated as CASTPGVVYSNQPQHF.

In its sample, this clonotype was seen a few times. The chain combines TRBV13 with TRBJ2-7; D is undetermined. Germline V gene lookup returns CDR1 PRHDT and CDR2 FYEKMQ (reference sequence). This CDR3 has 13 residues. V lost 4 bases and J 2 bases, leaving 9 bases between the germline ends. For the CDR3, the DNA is TGTGCCAGCAGCTCCCAGCAGACCTACGAGCAGTACTTC. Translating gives CASSSQQTYEQYF.

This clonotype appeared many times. The CDR3 DNA is TGTGCCAGCAGCTCCGAAGAGGTTCGGATTAATTCACCCCTCCACTTT. The encoded protein is CASSSEEVRINSPLHF. The rearrangement joins TRBV7-8 to TRBJ1-6; D is ambiguous. Germline CDR1 is SGHVS and CDR2 is FQNEAQ. Deletions cut 4 bases from V and 6 bases from J, with 16 bases between. The CDR3 length is 16 residues.

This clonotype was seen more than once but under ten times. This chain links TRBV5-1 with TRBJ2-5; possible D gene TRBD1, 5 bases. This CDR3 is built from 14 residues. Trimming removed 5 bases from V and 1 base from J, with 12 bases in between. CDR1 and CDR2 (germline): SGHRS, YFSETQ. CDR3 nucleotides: TGCGCCAGCAGTAAACAGGAGCTCCAAGAGACCCAGTACTTC. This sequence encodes CASSKQELQETQYF. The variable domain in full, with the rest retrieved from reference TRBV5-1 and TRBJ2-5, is KAGVTQTPRYLIKTRGQQVTLSCSPISGHRSVSWYQQTPGQGLQFLFEYFSETQRNKGNFPGRFSGRQFSNSRSEMNVSTLELGDSALYLCASSKQELQETQYFGPGTRLLVL.

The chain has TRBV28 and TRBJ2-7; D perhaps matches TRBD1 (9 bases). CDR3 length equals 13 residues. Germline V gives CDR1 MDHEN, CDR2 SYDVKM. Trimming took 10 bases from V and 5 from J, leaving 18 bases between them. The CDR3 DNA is TGTGCCATCGGGGGGGACAGGGTCAACGAGCAGTACTTC. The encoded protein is CAIGGDRVNEQYF.

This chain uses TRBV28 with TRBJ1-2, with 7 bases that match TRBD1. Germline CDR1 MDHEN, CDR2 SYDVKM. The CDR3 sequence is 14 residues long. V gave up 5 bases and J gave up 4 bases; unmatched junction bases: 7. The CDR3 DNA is TGTGCCAGCAGTACGGGACAGTACTTCTATGGCTACACCTTC. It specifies CASSTGQYFYGYTF.

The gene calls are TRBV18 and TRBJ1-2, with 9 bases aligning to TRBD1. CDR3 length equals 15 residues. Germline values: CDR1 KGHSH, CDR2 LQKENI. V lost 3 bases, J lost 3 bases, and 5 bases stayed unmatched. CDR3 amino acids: CASSPEDRGDYGYTF. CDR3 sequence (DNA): TGTGCCAGCTCACCGGAAGACAGGGGGGACTATGGCTACACCTTC. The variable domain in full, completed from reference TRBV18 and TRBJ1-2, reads NAGVMQNPRHLVRRRGQEARLRCSPMKGHSHVYWYRQLPEEGLKFMVYLQKENIIDESGMPKERFSAEFPKEGPSILRIQQVVRGDSAAYFCASSPEDRGDYGYTFGSGTRLTVV.

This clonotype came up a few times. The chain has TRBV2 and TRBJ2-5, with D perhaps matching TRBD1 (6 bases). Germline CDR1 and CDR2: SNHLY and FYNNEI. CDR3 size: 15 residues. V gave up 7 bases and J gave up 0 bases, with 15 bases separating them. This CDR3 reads CASTLDRTYQETQYF. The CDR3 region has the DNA TGTGCCAGCACCTTAGACAGGACGTACCAAGAGACCCAGTACTTC.

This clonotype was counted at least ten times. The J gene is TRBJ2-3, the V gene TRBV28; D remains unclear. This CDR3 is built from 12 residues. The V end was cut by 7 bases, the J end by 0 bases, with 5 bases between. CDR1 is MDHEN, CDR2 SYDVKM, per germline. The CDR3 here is CASKTSTDTQYF. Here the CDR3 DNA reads TGTGCCAGCAAGACTAGCACAGATACGCAGTATTTT.